The rows below give T cell receptor beta chains drawn from one sample of a study of metastatic and nonmetastatic thyroid tumors. TCRdb reprocessed the PCR reads using MiXCR. The data hold under 55,000 clones, with over 15% observed a single time. Sequencing was done on a sample of blood. The receptors derive from a female donor with papillary thyroid cancer or a benign thyroid nodule (not recorded which). Some clones in this sample may be carry-over from other donors' samples. Both conserved end residues are part of each CDR3. The D gene is left open where the match is weak. Clone size is shown for a subset of rows, as once, few, many or a class of expanded clone.

V gene	D gene	J gene	clone size	CDR3 DNA	CDR3 protein
TRBV12-3/TRBV12-4	.	TRBJ1-1	few	TGTGCCAGCAGTAGTCCTACAAAGGGCGTTGGGGCTGAAGCTTTCTTT	CASSSPTKGVGAEAFF
TRBV19	TRBD1	TRBJ2-3	many	TGTGCCAGTAGTACCGCCGGGACAGGGGCGAGGGATACGCAGTATTTT	CASSTAGTGARDTQYF
TRBV11-2	.	TRBJ2-1	many	TGTGCCAGCAGTCCTATCTCCCAAGGACTAAGTGAGCAGTTCTTC	CASSPISQGLSEQFF
TRBV11-2	TRBD2	TRBJ2-1	once	TGTGCCAGCAGCTTCCGGCTAGCGGGAACTGGTTACCATGAGCAGTTCTTC	CASSFRLAGTGYHEQFF
TRBV18	.	TRBJ1-3	many	TGTGCCAGCTCACCTGGAGACAGTGGAAACACCATATATTTT	CASSPGDSGNTIYF
TRBV2	TRBD1	TRBJ1-2	many	TGTGCCAGCAGTGACTCGGGACAGGGATATGGCTACACCTTC	CASSDSGQGYGYTF
TRBV30	.	TRBJ1-3	many	TGTGCCTGGAACAGCCGGCAACTTGTCAGGACCATATATTTT	CAWNSRQLVRTIYF
TRBV12-3/TRBV12-4	.	TRBJ2-5	many	TGTGCCAGCAGTTTAGGCCTAGCTAGGGAGACCCAGTACTTC	CASSLGLARETQYF
TRBV6-1	.	TRBJ1-3	many	TGTGCCAGTACAAGCCCCCGCGACAGCCTCTCTGGAAACACCATATATTTT	CASTSPRDSLSGNTIYF
TRBV6-1	.	TRBJ2-1	few	TGTGCCAGCATAGCCCCTTGCAATGAGCAGTTCTTC	CASIAPCNEQFF
TRBV28	.	TRBJ2-7	few	TGTGCCAACAGCATAGGCTTGGAGCAGTACTTC	CANSIGLEQYF
TRBV5-1	.	TRBJ2-3	many	TGCGCCAGCAGCCCGGGTCCCGATACGCAGTATTTT	CASSPGPDTQYF
TRBV7-3	TRBD1	TRBJ1-3	.	TGTGCCAGCAGCCAACTGCCGGGACAGGGTAGAAACACCATATATTTT	CASSQLPGQGRNTIYF
TRBV20-1	.	TRBJ1-2	many	TGCAGTGCTGAGGGTGACAACTATGGCTACACCTTC	CSAEGDNYGYTF
TRBV27	.	TRBJ2-6	.	TGTGCCAGCAGTTTCCTCCCAGGGTTTCCTGGGTCCAACTTCCTGACTTTC	CASSFLPGFPGSNFLTF
TRBV6-5	.	TRBJ1-6	few	TGTGCCAGCAGTTACAGGGGTAATTCACCCCTCCACTTT	CASSYRGNSPLHF
TRBV3-1	TRBD2	TRBJ2-1	many	TGTGCCAGCAGAGCCAAGGGTGAGGGTGCGGGAGCTTACAATGAGCAGTTCTTC	CASRAKGEGAGAYNEQFF
TRBV19	TRBD2	TRBJ2-7	many	TGTGCCAGTAGCTCGGGACTAGCAACCTACGAGCAGTACTTC	CASSSGLATYEQYF
TRBV28	.	TRBJ2-3	many	TGTGCCAGCGGCGAAGGGAGTAGCGCAGATACGCAGTATTTT	CASGEGSSADTQYF
TRBV30	.	TRBJ2-7	.	TGTGCCTGGAGTGTACAGTCTGGCTGGACCCCCTACGAGCAGTACTTC	CAWSVQSGWTPYEQYF
TRBV3-1	TRBD1	TRBJ1-1	many	TGTGCCAGCAGTGACAGGGGGGTCACTGAAGCTTTCTTT	CASSDRGVTEAFF
TRBV5-8	.	TRBJ2-5	.	TGTGTCAGCAGCTTGCGCCGGTCGCAAGAGACCCAGTACTTC	CVSSLRRSQETQYF
TRBV7-2	.	TRBJ2-7	many	TGTGCCAGCAGCCCCAATAGAAGAGCGCGTGGGGCCGTCTACGAGCAGTACTTC	CASSPNRRARGAVYEQYF
TRBV12-3/TRBV12-4	.	TRBJ1-1	.	TGTGCCAGCAGACCGCAGGGAGGGGGTGAAGCTTTCTTT	CASRPQGGGEAFF
TRBV20-1	TRBD1	TRBJ2-7	.	TGCAGTGCTAGAGAATCGGGACAGGGGACCTACGAGCAGTACTTC	CSARESGQGTYEQYF
TRBV6-1	.	TRBJ2-3	many	TGTGCCAGCAGTAGGGCACACACAGATACGCAGTATTTT	CASSRAHTDTQYF
TRBV6-4	TRBD1	TRBJ2-2	.	TGTGCCAGCAGAAGACAGGGGGATACCGGGGAGCTGTTTTTT	CASRRQGDTGELFF
TRBV4-1	.	TRBJ1-3	many	TGCGCCAGCAGCGCCGGGAACATTGAGGACACCATATATTTT	CASSAGNIEDTIYF